This paragraph covers one TCR beta chain sequence. The data were taken from a study of blood T cell repertoires in COVID-19. Study information: Sites across the United States, Italy and Spain contributed samples from acute and convalescent COVID-19. T cells, B-cell-depleted T cells, or PBMCs provided the cDNA or gDNA that served as material.

In the authors' methods: Cell counts per sample came from amplifying reference gene primers. Clones were sequenced by immunoSEQ multiplex PCR, and TCRdb holds only the in-frame ones, with some missing. The D gene and trimming were derived from the DNA, and the V and J assignments and clone size from that table. The sample contains roughly 43,000 clones, approximately 85% of which appear only once. This CDR3 contains 16 residues. Germline assignment: CDR1 SGHTA and CDR2 FQGTGA. V lost 0 bases to trimming and J lost 4 bases, with 14 bases between them. The source material was peripheral blood. The sequence came from a human donor in a cohort sampled during active COVID-19. The J gene is TRBJ2-3, the V gene TRBV7-3, with D tentatively TRBD2 (7 bases). The DNA for the CDR3 is TGTGCCAGCAGCTTAACGGGGGCAGGGAGGGCAGATACGCAGTATTTT. It codes for CASSLTGAGRADTQYF.